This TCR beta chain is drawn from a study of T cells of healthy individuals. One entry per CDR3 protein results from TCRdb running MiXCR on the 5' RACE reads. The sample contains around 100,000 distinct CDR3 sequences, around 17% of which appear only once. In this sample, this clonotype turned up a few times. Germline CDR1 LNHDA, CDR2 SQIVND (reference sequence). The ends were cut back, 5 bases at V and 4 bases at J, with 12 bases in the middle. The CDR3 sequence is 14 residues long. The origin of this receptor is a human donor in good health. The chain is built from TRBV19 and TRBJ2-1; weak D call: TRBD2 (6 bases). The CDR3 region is CASSSTGEYNEQFF. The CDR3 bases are TGTGCCAGTAGTTCAACGGGGGAATACAATGAGCAGTTCTTC.